The sequence of this TCR beta chain was determined in a study of cytomegalovirus exposure and HLA in healthy donors. Findings of the study overall: Most TCR sequences were seen very rarely across donors, but some public TCRs occurred in many.

Primers: 60 Vbeta forward and 13 Jbeta reverse. TCRdb keeps only in-frame clones here, not all; method: immunoSEQ multiplex PCR. In the table there are about 90,000 clones, 85% to 90% of which are singletons. Comments on this clone: Its cognate antigen is unknown.

The CDR3 sequence is 15 residues long. V dropped 7 bases and J dropped 4; count of bases not matched to a gene: 8. CDR1 is MNHEY and CDR2 is SMNVEV in the germline V gene (reference sequence). The sequenced material came from PBMCs. The clonotype comes from a man between 18 and 35 years old in good health and CMV-seronegative. V usage is TRBV27 and J usage is TRBJ1-4; 8 bases line up with TRBD1. DNA of the CDR3: TGTGCCAGCAAAGCACAGGGGGGAAATAATGAAAAACTGTTTTTT. This codes for CASKAQGGNNEKLFF. Supplemented by reference TRBV27 and TRBJ1-4, the full variable domain reads EAQVTQNPRYLITVTGKKLTVTCSQNMNHEYMSWYRQDPGLGLRQIYYSMNVEVTDKGDVPEGYKVSRKEKRNFPLILESPSPNQTSLYFCASKAQGGNNEKLFFGSGTQLSVL.